The entry below describes one T cell receptor (beta chain). What it binds is not known. This entry comes from a study of T-cell reconstitution after alpha-beta-depleted transplantation in children. Findings and limits, study-wide: A year post-transplant, T-cell counts and diversity derived mostly from newly produced T cells. The study reportedly traced alpha-beta T cells about two months after transplant to several hundred expanded graft clones. Surviving recipient T cells and thymic progenitors produced the high day-60 TCRbeta diversity seen in some patients.

The germline V gene has CDR1 SQVTM and CDR2 ANQGSEA. Trimming took off 2 bases at V and 1 base at J, with 9 bases between the two ends. The CDR3 is 14 residues long. Unique molecular identifiers featured in how the TCRbeta library was prepared. TCRdb fed the PCR reads into MiXCR, producing one record per CDR3 protein. The sample has 250,000 to 300,000 distinct CDR3 sequences, roughly 11% seen once. This clonotype originated in a male patient aged 2-9 years who had a stem cell transplant for chronic granulomatous disease, so the T cells may come from the graft donor. Specimen: peripheral blood, collected 180 days after TCRalphabeta/CD19-depleted stem cell transplant. This rearrangement joins TRBV29-1 to TRBJ2-1, with TRBD1 as a possible D gene (6 bases). CDR3 region: CSVETGSSYNEQFF. CDR3 DNA: TGCAGCGTTGAAACAGGGTCATCCTACAATGAGCAGTTCTTC.